This T cell receptor (beta chain) was captured by sequencing in a study of control samples from healthy donors and cancer patients. Sequenced by immunoSEQ multiplex PCR; TCRdb stores in-frame clones only, minus some. The data hold about 120,000 clones, with approximately 90% observed a single time. Germline loops: CDR1 KGHSH, CDR2 LQKENI. The trim removed 0 bases at V and 5 bases at J, leaving 5 bases unmatched. This CDR3 region has 17 residues. The sequence derives from a woman in her sixties with lung cancer. The V call is TRBV18, the J call TRBJ1-6; 9 positions match TRBD1. Sequencing was performed on PBMCs. CDR3 nucleotides: TGTGCCAGCTCACCACCGGGCGGGACAGGGCATAATTCACCCCTCCACTTT. Translation gives CASSPPGGTGHNSPLHF.